This T cell receptor beta chain was sequenced during a study of T cell responses to AZD1222 COVID-19 vaccine (dated by TCRdb to about 2021). Describing the broader study: TCR sequencing covered fewer than 250 trial participants: 200 to 220 given two doses of AZD1222 and 26 given two doses of MenACWY control vaccine. Trial participants were enrolled by age into subgroups of 18-55, 56-69 and 70-plus years, and 148, 28 and 57 TCR-sequenced participants, respectively, were included in these subgroups.

The meaning of the sample's time point label: about 28 days (+/-7) after the second vaccine dose. AZD1222 recipients whose second dose came at about 4 weeks and those whose second dose came at about 12 weeks were combined into one group, since spike-specific TCR depth and breadth did not differ between the two schedules. Vaccinee samples came from UK trials COV001 and COV002, including a single-blind randomized controlled phase 2/3 trial of AZD1222 (ChAdOx1 nCoV-19) in healthy adults. For TCRbeta chain sequencing, PBMC samples from trial participants were taken at day 0 and at day 28 after the second dose. The CDR3 regions of human TCRbeta chains were analyzed by immunosequencing. As for the original processing: TCRs in the repertoires were compared against a reference library of SARS-CoV-2-specific TCRs that had been generated with the MIRA antigen-specificity platform. Breadth meant the fraction of unique TCRs that were SARS-CoV-2-associated, whereas depth meant the fraction of total T cells that were SARS-CoV-2-associated. Using the MIRA data, each spike-specific TCR was mapped to the spike region that the TCR reacts to and placed in a CD4 or CD8 class. Log10-transformed breadth and depth values were compared by one-way ANOVA with Sidak's multiple comparisons tests. This is the immuneACCESS table as TCRdb keeps it, with only in-frame sequences that have V and J called. A part of the clones is gone; compared with another copy, unresolved V genes explain less than half, and the rest is unexplained. The DNA gave D and trimming, while V, J and clone size come from that table. This sample lists about 120,000 clones; 70% to 90% were detected once. The ten largest clones represent 2.5% to 3.5% of the sample.

The CDR3 runs 14 amino acids, cysteine and phenylalanine included. Here the CDR3 DNA is all that survives: 42 bases in frame from base 1. V is pared back by 3 bases and J by 5 bases, with 9 bases lying between the germline termini. In the germline V gene, CDR1 corresponds to KGHDR and CDR2 to SFDVKD. Concerning this clone itself: The specificity of this receptor is unknown. No quality values exist for individual bases; no much larger clone is one base distant.

Broader findings and caveats from the paper: Most participants were white British and females outnumbered males, and the authors suggested that clonal diversity may have been underestimated. Conclusions about previously exposed vaccinees are limited, since just a handful of AZD1222 recipients were seropositive for SARS-CoV-2 at baseline. Because no day 14 peak-response samples were available, the repertoires could be characterized only after the peak T cell response. CD4 TCRs associated with the vaccine covered the entire spike protein, and the dominant responses were in regions 160-218 and 743-854. Nearly half of unique spike-specific TCRs reportedly recognized epitopes outside regions mutated in the B.1.351 and B.1.1.7 variants. The 56-69-year group was small, and its depth increase did not reach significance, likely because of low power. A significant rise in spike-specific TCR breadth and depth was observed after two AZD1222 doses relative to day 0 and relative to MenACWY recipients.

The source material was peripheral blood, sampled 28 days after the second AZD1222 dose. This clonotype originated in an adult who received the AZD1222 COVID-19 vaccine. Recombination connected TRBV24-1 to TRBJ1-4; the best D guess is TRBD1, with 5 bases matching. The CDR3 is CATSDGAGNEKLFF. The nucleotide sequence reads as follows: TGTGCCACCAGTGATGGGGCGGGGAATGAAAAACTGTTTTTT.